This T cell receptor beta chain was sequenced for a study of OX40 agonist ivuxolimab in advanced cancers. Study-level background: Ivuxolimab, an antibody acting as an agonist of OX40 (CD134), was used to treat patients. Recorded diagnoses for dose-escalation patients were hepatocellular carcinoma, melanoma, renal cell or head and neck cancer. Three patients, one with hepatocellular carcinoma and two with cutaneous melanoma, responded partially.

V shed 6 bases and J 1 base; nucleotides not matched to a gene: 5. The V gene's germline CDR1 is SGHRS and CDR2 YFSETQ. The CDR3 totals 15 residues. Measured with immunoSEQ multiplex PCR; TCRdb has only the in-frame clones, and not every one. The sample holds roughly 66,000 clones, 82% seen once. The sequencing here drew on CD4+ or CD8+ T cells sorted from blood, taken in a trial of the OX40 agonist ivuxolimab. The sequence was collected from an adult with an advanced solid tumor such as melanoma, head and neck, liver or kidney cancer. This chain connects TRBV5-1 to TRBJ1-5; TRBD1 aligns across 9 bases. The CDR3 DNA sequence: TGCGCCAGCAAAGCCGGGACAGGGAGCAATCAGCCCCAGCATTTT. It yields the protein CASKAGTGSNQPQHF. Full variable domain (missing parts from reference TRBV5-1 and TRBJ1-5): KAGVTQTPRYLIKTRGQQVTLSCSPISGHRSVSWYQQTPGQGLQFLFEYFSETQRNKGNFPGRFSGRQFSNSRSEMNVSTLELGDSALYLCASKAGTGSNQPQHFGDGTRLSIL.